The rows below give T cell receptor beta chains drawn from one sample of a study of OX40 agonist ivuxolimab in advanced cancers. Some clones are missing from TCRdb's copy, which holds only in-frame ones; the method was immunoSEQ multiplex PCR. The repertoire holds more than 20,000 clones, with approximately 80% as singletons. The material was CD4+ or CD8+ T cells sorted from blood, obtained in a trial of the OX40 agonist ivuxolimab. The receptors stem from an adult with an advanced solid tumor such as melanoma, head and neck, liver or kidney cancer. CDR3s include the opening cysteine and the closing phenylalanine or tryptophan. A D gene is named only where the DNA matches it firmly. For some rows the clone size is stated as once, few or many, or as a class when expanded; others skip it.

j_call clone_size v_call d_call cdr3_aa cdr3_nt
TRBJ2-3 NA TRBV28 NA CASSLSTRETDTQYF TGTGCCAGCAGTTTATCTACTCGGGAAACAGATACGCAGTATTTT
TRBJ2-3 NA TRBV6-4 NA CASSAGQTADTQYF TGTGCCAGCAGTGCCGGACAGACGGCAGATACGCAGTATTTT
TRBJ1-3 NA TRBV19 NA CASSMPTAGNTIYF TGTGCCAGTAGTATGCCGACGGCTGGAAACACCATATATTTT
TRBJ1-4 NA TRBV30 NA CAWSVLGEKLFF TGTGCCTGGAGTGTACTGGGTGAAAAACTGTTTTTT
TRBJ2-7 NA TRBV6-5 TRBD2 CASSDGGGRGQYF TGTGCCAGCAGCGACGGGGGGGGAAGGGGGCAGTACTTC
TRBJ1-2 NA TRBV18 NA CASSPPGQGHYGYTF TGTGCCAGCTCACCACCGGGGCAGGGGCACTATGGCTACACCTTC
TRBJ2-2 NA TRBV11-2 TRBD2 CASSSGLYTGELFF TGTGCCAGCAGCTCGGGACTATACACCGGGGAGCTGTTTTTT
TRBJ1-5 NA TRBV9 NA CASSVRGWDQPQHF TGTGCCAGCAGCGTGCGGGGTTGGGATCAGCCCCAGCATTTT
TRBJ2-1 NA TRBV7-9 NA CASSPDAGHHNEQFF TGTGCCAGCAGCCCCGACGCGGGACATCACAATGAGCAGTTCTTC
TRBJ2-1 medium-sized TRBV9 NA CASSVEYRGGEQFF TGTGCCAGCAGCGTAGAATACAGGGGGGGTGAGCAGTTCTTC
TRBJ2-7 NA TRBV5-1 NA CASSSRGRENEQYF TGTGCCAGCAGCTCGCGGGGAAGGGAAAACGAGCAGTACTTC
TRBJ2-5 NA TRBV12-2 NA CASRLRSGDQETQYF TGTGCAAGTCGCTTAAGGTCGGGGGACCAAGAGACCCAGTACTTC
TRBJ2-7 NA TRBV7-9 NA CATSFRQQYF TGTGCCACCAGCTTCCGTCAGCAGTACTTC
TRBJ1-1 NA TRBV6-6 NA CASTEQGYTEAFF TGTGCCAGCACTGAGCAGGGCTACACTGAAGCTTTCTTT
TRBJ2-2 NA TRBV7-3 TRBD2 CASSLTTSGSAGELFF TGTGCCAGCAGCTTAACGACTAGCGGGAGCGCCGGGGAGCTGTTTTTT
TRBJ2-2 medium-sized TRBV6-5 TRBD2 CATRLAEHTGELFF TGTGCCACCAGACTAGCGGAGCATACCGGGGAGCTGTTTTTT
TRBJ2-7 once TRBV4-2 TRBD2 CASSQGEGPTYEQYF TGTGCCAGCAGCCAAGGGGAGGGGCCTACCTACGAGCAGTACTTC
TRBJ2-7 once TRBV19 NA CASSGDEQYF TGTGCCAGTAGTGGGGACGAGCAGTACTTC
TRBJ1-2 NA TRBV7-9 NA CASSLGESSGYTF TGTGCCAGCAGCTTAGGGGAATCGAGTGGCTACACCTTC
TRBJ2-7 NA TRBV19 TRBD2 CASRGLAGDYEQYF TGTGCCAGTAGAGGACTAGCGGGAGACTACGAGCAGTACTTC
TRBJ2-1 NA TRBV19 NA CASSIPGSSYNEQFF TGTGCCAGTAGTATACCGGGGAGCTCCTACAATGAGCAGTTCTTC
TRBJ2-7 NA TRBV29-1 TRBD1 CSVETTGNVPYEQYF TGCAGCGTTGAGACGACAGGGAACGTCCCCTACGAGCAGTACTTC
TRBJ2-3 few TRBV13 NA CASSSRTERTDTQYF TGTGCCAGCAGCTCGAGGACAGAGCGCACAGATACGCAGTATTTT
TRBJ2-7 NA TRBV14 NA CASSQDGAGSLYEQYF TGTGCCAGCAGCCAAGATGGGGCCGGGAGTTTGTACGAGCAGTACTTC
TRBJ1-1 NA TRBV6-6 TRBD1 CASSPTGEVNTEAFF TGTGCCAGCAGCCCAACAGGGGAGGTGAACACTGAAGCTTTCTTT
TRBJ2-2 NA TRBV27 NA CASSPRLLRGVGELFF TGTGCCAGCAGTCCTCGACTACTACGGGGCGTCGGGGAGCTGTTTTTT
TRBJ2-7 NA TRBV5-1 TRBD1 CASSLFAGGGYEQYF TGCGCCAGCAGCTTGTTCGCAGGGGGCGGGTACGAGCAGTACTTC
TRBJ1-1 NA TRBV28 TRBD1 CASSSLDRGPRTEAFF TGTGCCAGCAGTTCCCTCGACAGGGGGCCGAGGACTGAAGCTTTCTTT
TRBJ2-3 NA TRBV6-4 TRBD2 CASSDSAAGGTTDTQYF TGTGCCAGCAGTGACAGTGCAGCGGGAGGGACCACAGATACGCAGTATTTT
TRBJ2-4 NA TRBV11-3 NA CASSSGGIQNIQYF TGTGCCAGCAGCTCCGGTGGCATCCAAAACATTCAGTACTTC
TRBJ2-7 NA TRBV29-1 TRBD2 CSVEGLAGVGEQYF TGCAGCGTTGAGGGACTAGCGGGAGTAGGGGAGCAGTACTTC
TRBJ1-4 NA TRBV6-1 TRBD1 CASSETGVNWKLFF TGTGCCAGCAGCGAGACAGGGGTGAATTGGAAACTGTTTTTT
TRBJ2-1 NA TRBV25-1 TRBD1 CASIQTGYSEQFF TGTGCCAGCATTCAGACAGGGTATAGTGAGCAGTTCTTC
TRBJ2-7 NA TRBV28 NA CASSPMTPGDEQYF TGTGCCAGCAGTCCAATGACTCCAGGGGACGAGCAGTACTTC
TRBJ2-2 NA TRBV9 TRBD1 CASSVTDRAPNTGELFF TGTGCCAGCAGCGTAACCGACAGGGCCCCGAACACCGGGGAGCTGTTTTTT
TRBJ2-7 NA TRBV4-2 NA CASRPGPSYEQYF TGTGCCAGCAGACCCGGCCCCAGCTACGAGCAGTACTTC
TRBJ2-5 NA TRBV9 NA CASNPDSFQETQYF TGTGCCAGCAACCCAGACAGTTTCCAAGAGACCCAGTACTTC
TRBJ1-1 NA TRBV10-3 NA CAISEGGGGAFF TGTGCCATCAGTGAGGGGGGCGGGGGAGCTTTCTTT
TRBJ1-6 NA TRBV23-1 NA CASSQEAASNSPLHF TGCGCCAGCAGTCAAGAGGCGGCTAGTAATTCACCCCTCCACTTT
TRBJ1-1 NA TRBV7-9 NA CASSYPDSLNTEAFF TGTGCCAGCAGCTATCCGGACAGTTTGAACACTGAAGCTTTCTTT